This T cell receptor beta chain was recovered during a study of regulatory T cells in long-lasting Graves disease. This clonotype was counted between two and nine times. Antigen: not known. Whole-study findings and limits: Among persistent patients, a larger number of public clonotypes were shared (about 3,000) than among newly diagnosed patients (about 1,000). Newly diagnosed Graves' patients had higher TCR diversity than persistent ones.

Arm-PCR with iRepertoire HTBI primers amplified the CDR3 regions for these TCR beta libraries. Methods used by the authors: Analysis of the samples identified about 62 TRBV and over 13 TRBJ segments. TCRdb called the multiplex PCR reads again in MiXCR, with one record for every CDR3 protein. The V and J calls reflect TCRdb's pipeline rather than the authors' work. Of under 400,000 distinct CDR3 sequences listed, 16% are singletons. Time point reported: newly diagnosed GD, antithyroid drugs for less than 3 months. With RNA extracted from PBMCs as input, the TCR library was made. The CDR3 runs 17 residues. In germline, CDR1 is KGHDR, CDR2 SFDVKD. Trimming took 4 bases from V and 10 from J; bases not matched to a gene: 13. These sequences were also reported in another study, on T cells in Graves' hyperthyroidism and ophthalmopathy. As reported in that work: The model anticipated ophthalmopathy a median about six months pre-onset.

The sequence was obtained from a man in his forties with Graves disease. The sample in question was peripheral blood mononuclear cells (PBMCs), obtained at new diagnosis, from a patient treated with antithyroid drugs. This chain links TRBV24-1 with TRBJ2-1; 12 bases line up with TRBD2. CDR3 sequence (DNA): TGTGCCACCAGTGACCCTCAACTAGCGGGGGGAACAGAAGAGCAGTTCTTC. Encoded protein: CATSDPQLAGGTEEQFF.